These 5 T cell receptor beta chains came from one sample sequenced in a study of a mutant IDH1 vaccine in newly diagnosed glioma. The sample's time point: week 23, last vaccination. The content of each vaccine dose was 300 ug of mutant IDH1 20-mer peptide, and topical imiquimod accompanied it. The data were produced by immunoSEQ multiplex PCR, yet TCRdb's version contains in-frame clones alone and is incomplete. In the table there are roughly 60,000 clones, 70% to 90% of which are singletons. Their target antigens are unknown. The sequences come from PBMCs, collected from a glioma patient whose treatment included an IDH1 peptide vaccine. The source of these receptors is a man aged 25-40 years with glioma.

This chain uses TRBV10-2 with TRBJ2-2; no definite D call. Germline V gene data show CDR1 as WSHSY and CDR2 as SAAADI. The CDR3 length is 15 residues. Trimming removed 7 bases at V and 4 bases at J, with 16 bases between. The CDR3 region is CASNLTPRVTGELFF. CDR3 DNA: TGCGCCAGCAACCTGACACCCCGAGTCACCGGGGAGCTGTTTTTT.

The J gene is TRBJ1-6, the V gene TRBV27, with D perhaps matching TRBD1 (6 bases). This CDR3 comprises 13 residues. The germline gives CDR1 MNHEY, CDR2 SMNVEV (reference sequence). V gave up 6 bases and J gave up 7 bases, with 10 bases separating them. The CDR3 spells CASRTGQNSPLHF. DNA of the CDR3: TGTGCCAGCAGAACAGGGCAGAATTCACCCCTCCACTTT.

There are a few counts of this clone. The V and J genes are TRBV10-2 and TRBJ1-2; possible D gene TRBD1, 5 bases. The CDR3 totals 13 residues. The germline gives CDR1 WSHSY, CDR2 SAAADI. V lost 5 bases and J 1 base, leaving 8 bases between the germline ends. As DNA, the CDR3 is TGCGCCAGCAGTCAGGGAAATAACTATGGCTACACCTTC. Protein sequence: CASSQGNNYGYTF.

The chain is built from TRBV6-6 and TRBJ2-5; no definite D call. The germline V gene has CDR1 MNHNY and CDR2 SVGAGI (reference sequence). V was pared by 5 bases and J by 5 bases, with 12 bases between. CDR3 length equals 13 residues. The CDR3 loop is CASSNRAVETQYF. CDR3 in DNA: TGTGCCAGCAGTAATCGGGCCGTTGAGACCCAGTACTTC.

The J gene is TRBJ1-5, the V gene TRBV5-4; 8 positions agree with TRBD1. Germline CDR1 and CDR2: SGHNT and YYREEE (reference sequence). Germline trimming cut 4 bases from V and 6 bases from J; bases unmatched to any gene: 6. This CDR3 has 14 residues. The DNA of the CDR3 is TGTGCCAGCAGCCTACAGGGGGGCGGTCAGCCCCAGCATTTT. Encoded protein: CASSLQGGGQPQHF.